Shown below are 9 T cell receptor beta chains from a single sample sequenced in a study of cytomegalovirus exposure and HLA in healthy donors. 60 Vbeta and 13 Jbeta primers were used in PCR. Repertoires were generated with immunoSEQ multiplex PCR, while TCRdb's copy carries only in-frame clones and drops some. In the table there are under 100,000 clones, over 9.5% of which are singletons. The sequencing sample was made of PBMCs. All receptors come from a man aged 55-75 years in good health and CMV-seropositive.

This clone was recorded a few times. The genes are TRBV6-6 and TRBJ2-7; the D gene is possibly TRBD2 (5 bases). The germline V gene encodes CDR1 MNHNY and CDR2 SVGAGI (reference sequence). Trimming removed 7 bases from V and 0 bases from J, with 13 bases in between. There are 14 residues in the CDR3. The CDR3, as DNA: TGTGCCAGCAACGTCGAAGGGAGCTCCTACGAGCAGTACGTC. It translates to CASNVEGSSYEQYV.

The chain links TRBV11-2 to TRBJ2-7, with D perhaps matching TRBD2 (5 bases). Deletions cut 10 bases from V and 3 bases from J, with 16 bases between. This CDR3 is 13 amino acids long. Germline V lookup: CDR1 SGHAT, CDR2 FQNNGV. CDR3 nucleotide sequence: TGTGCCACCAGTGGTGCAGGAGGCTACGAGCAGTACTTC. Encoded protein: CATSGAGGYEQYF.

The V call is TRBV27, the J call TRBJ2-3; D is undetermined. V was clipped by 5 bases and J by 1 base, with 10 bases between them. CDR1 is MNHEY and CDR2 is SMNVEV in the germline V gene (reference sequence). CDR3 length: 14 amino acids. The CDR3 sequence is CASSISAGTDTQYF. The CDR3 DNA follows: TGTGCCAGCAGTATAAGCGCCGGCACAGATACGCAGTATTTT.

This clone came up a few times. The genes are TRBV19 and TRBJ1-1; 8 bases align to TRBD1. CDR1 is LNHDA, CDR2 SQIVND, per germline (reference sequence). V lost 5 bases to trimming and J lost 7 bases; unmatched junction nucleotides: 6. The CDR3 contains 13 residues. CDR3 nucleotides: TGTGCCAGTAGTCAGGGGGCTCGTGTTGAAGCTTTCTTT. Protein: CASSQGARVEAFF.

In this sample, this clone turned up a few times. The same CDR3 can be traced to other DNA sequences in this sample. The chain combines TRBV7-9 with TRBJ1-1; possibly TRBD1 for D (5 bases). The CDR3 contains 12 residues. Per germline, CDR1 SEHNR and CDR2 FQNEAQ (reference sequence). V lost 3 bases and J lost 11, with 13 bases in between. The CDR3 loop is CASSFDSDEAFF. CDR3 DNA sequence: TGTGCCAGCAGCTTTGACAGCGATGAGGCTTTCTTT.

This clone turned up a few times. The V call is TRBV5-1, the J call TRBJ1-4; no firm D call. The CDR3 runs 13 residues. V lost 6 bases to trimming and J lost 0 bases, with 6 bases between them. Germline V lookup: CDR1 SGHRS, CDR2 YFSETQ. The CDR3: CASKLATNEKLFF. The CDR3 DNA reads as TGCGCCAGCAAACTCGCAACTAATGAAAAACTGTTTTTT. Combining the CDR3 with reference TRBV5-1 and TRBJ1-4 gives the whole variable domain KAGVTQTPRYLIKTRGQQVTLSCSPISGHRSVSWYQQTPGQGLQFLFEYFSETQRNKGNFPGRFSGRQFSNSRSEMNVSTLELGDSALYLCASKLATNEKLFFGSGTQLSVL.

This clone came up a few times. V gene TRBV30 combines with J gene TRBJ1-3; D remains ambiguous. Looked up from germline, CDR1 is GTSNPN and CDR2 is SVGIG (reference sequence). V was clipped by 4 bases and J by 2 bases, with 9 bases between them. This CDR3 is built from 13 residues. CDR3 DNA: TGTGCCTGGACCCACATGGCTGGAAACACCATATATTTT. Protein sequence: CAWTHMAGNTIYF.

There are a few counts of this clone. The CDR3, as DNA: TGTGCCAGCAGCCCTGACTTGAACACTGAAGCTTTCTTT. Its translation is CASSPDLNTEAFF. The rearrangement links TRBV7-3 to TRBJ1-1; no definite D call. The CDR3 contains 13 residues. Germline CDR1 reads SGHTA; CDR2 reads FQGTGA. Trimming took 5 bases from V and 0 from J, leaving 7 bases between them.

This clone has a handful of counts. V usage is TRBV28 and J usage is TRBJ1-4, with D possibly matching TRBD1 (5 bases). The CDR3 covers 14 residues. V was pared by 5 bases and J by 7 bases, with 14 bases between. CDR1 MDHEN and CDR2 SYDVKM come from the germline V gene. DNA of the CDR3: TGTGCCAGCAGTCTCCCAGGGTCGGGTGAAAAACTGTTTTTT. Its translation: CASSLPGSGEKLFF. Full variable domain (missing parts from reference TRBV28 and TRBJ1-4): DVKVTQSSRYLVKRTGEKVFLECVQDMDHENMFWYRQDPGLGLRLIYFSYDVKMKEKGDIPEGYSVSREKKERFSLILESASTNQTSMYLCASSLPGSGEKLFFGSGTQLSVL.